These 15 T cell receptor beta chains were sequenced from one sample in a study of T cell changes during pregnancy in multiple sclerosis. The method was immunoSEQ multiplex PCR; TCRdb's version includes in-frame clones alone and lacks a portion of them. This sample has 65,000 to 85,000 clones, with about 94% found just once. Sequencing was performed on CD4+ T cells from peripheral blood mononuclear cells, taken after pregnancy. Source of these receptors: a female donor with multiple sclerosis, enrolled in a pregnancy study.

This clone was recorded once. The chain couples TRBV19 to TRBJ2-7; TRBD2 matches at 7 bases. The CDR3 loop spans 14 amino acids. Trimming at V came to 7 bases and at J to 6 bases, leaving 12 bases not matched to a gene. Germline-derived CDR1 and CDR2 are LNHDA and SQIVND (reference sequence). CDR3 bases: TGTGCCAGTACCATTGGGACCGGGGGGACCGAGCAGTACTTC. Translation: CASTIGTGGTEQYF. Filled out from reference TRBV19 and TRBJ2-7, the complete variable domain reads DGGITQSPKYLFRKEGQNVTLSCEQNLNHDAMYWYRQDPGQGLRLIYYSQIVNDFQKGDIAEGYSVSREKKESFPLTVTSAQKNPTAFYLCASTIGTGGTEQYFGPGTRLTVT.

The CDR3 sequence: CASSLAGGSNEQFF. The DNA for the CDR3 is TGTGCCAGCAGTTTAGCGGGAGGTTCCAATGAGCAGTTCTTC. This sequence joins TRBV28 and TRBJ2-1, with 8 bases matching TRBD2. The germline gives CDR1 MDHEN, CDR2 SYDVKM. The J segment lost 6 bases and the V segment lost 2 bases, leaving 3 bases of the junction unmatched. This CDR3 contains 14 residues.

This clone was counted once. J is TRBJ2-1 and V is TRBV5-1, with TRBD2 as a possible D gene (5 bases). Deletions cut 0 bases from V and 0 bases from J, with 10 bases between. This CDR3 has 16 amino acids. The V gene's germline CDR1 is SGHRS and CDR2 YFSETQ. The chain's CDR3 is CASSLGLPSSYNEQFF. CDR3 bases: TGCGCCAGCAGCTTGGGACTACCCAGCTCCTACAATGAGCAGTTCTTC. Complete variable domain (other parts from reference TRBV5-1 and TRBJ2-1): KAGVTQTPRYLIKTRGQQVTLSCSPISGHRSVSWYQQTPGQGLQFLFEYFSETQRNKGNFPGRFSGRQFSNSRSEMNVSTLELGDSALYLCASSLGLPSSYNEQFFGPGTRLTVL.

The V and J genes are TRBV5-1 and TRBJ1-1; 10 positions match TRBD1. Germline-derived CDR1 and CDR2 are SGHRS and YFSETQ. There are 16 residues in the CDR3. The V segment lost 3 bases and the J segment 0 bases; nucleotides outside the gene matches: 5. DNA for the CDR3: TGCGCCAGCAGCTCTCGGACAGGGGGTATGAACACTGAAGCTTTCTTT. This gives the protein CASSSRTGGMNTEAFF.

The J gene is TRBJ2-1, the V gene TRBV28, with 13 bases aligning to TRBD2. The CDR3 runs 17 residues. V shed 5 bases, J shed 9 bases, and the junction held 13 bases outside the gene matches. The germline V gene encodes CDR1 MDHEN and CDR2 SYDVKM. CDR3 DNA: TGTGCCAGCAGTACCGACCAAGGACTAGCGGGAGTTAGTGAGCAGTTCTTC. Translated: CASSTDQGLAGVSEQFF.

The chain employs TRBV28 and TRBJ1-5; 8 nucleotides line up with TRBD1. Trimming removed 6 bases from V and 5 bases from J; junction bases left unmatched: 3. Germline V gene sequence: CDR1 MDHEN, CDR2 SYDVKM. The CDR3 has 13 amino acids. The CDR3 DNA reads as TGTGCCAGCAGAGCGACAGGGGATCAGCCCCAGCATTTT. Translation: CASRATGDQPQHF.

The chain has TRBV11-2 and TRBJ2-1; 12 positions agree with TRBD2. CDR3 size: 15 residues. Germline V gene lookup returns CDR1 SGHAT and CDR2 FQNNGV. Unmatched junction bases numbered 3, after V lost 5 bases and J lost 4 bases. CDR3 bases: TGTGCCAGCAGCCCCGGGACTAGCGGGTACAATGAGCAGTTCTTC. Translated, it gives CASSPGTSGYNEQFF.

This chain connects TRBV27 to TRBJ2-1, with 12 nucleotides matching TRBD2. This CDR3 spans 18 amino acids. Germline lookup yields CDR1 MNHEY and CDR2 SMNVEV (reference sequence). The V and J ends lost 6 bases and 8 bases, in that order; junction bases with no gene match: 17. DNA for the CDR3: TGTGCCAGCAGCCTATCGACTAGCGGGAGTTCTCGTATGTATGAGCAGTTCTTC. It translates to CASSLSTSGSSRMYEQFF.

This chain uses TRBV6-5 with TRBJ2-1, with D maybe TRBD2 (6 bases). There are 13 residues in the CDR3. Trimming removed 4 bases at V and 15 bases at J, with 19 bases between. The germline gives CDR1 MNHEY, CDR2 SVGAGI. For the CDR3, the DNA is TGTGCCAGCAGTTTTGGGCGGCTAGCGCGGACGTTCTTC. It codes for CASSFGRLARTFF.

This clone was observed once. The V gene is TRBV10-3, the J gene TRBJ2-3, with 7 bases aligning to TRBD1. V gave up 5 bases and J gave up 7 bases; unmatched junction bases: 6. CDR3 size: 13 residues. The germline V gene has CDR1 ENHRY and CDR2 SYGVKD. The CDR3 region has the DNA TGTGCCATCAGTCCTACAGGGGCCTATACGCAGTATTTT. Its translation: CAISPTGAYTQYF.

The rearrangement joins TRBV6-1 to TRBJ1-1; tentatively, D is TRBD1 (5 bases). Germline V gene data show CDR1 as MNHNS and CDR2 as SASEGT. The CDR3 runs 13 residues. Trimming left V 5 bases short and J 8 bases short, with 15 bases between. In DNA form, the CDR3 reads TGTGCCAGCAGTCATCTAGGGGATTCGGAAGCTTTCTTT. Translated: CASSHLGDSEAFF.

The CDR3 reads CASSPQMNTEAFF. CDR3 sequence (DNA): TGTGCCAGCTCACCCCAAATGAACACTGAAGCTTTCTTT. The gene calls are TRBV18 and TRBJ1-1; D not certain. CDR3 length equals 13 residues. The V end was cut by 3 bases, the J end by 0 bases, with 5 bases between. Germline V gene sequence: CDR1 KGHSH, CDR2 LQKENI.

The rearrangement joins TRBV4-2 to TRBJ2-5; 10 positions agree with TRBD2. Germline V CDR1 and CDR2: LGHNA, YNFKEQ. CDR3 length: 17 residues. V trimming: 4 bases; J trimming: 5 bases; junction bases outside the gene matches: 13. The chain's CDR3 is CASSRDTSGTGGETQYF. Here the CDR3 DNA reads TGTGCCAGCAGCCGCGATACTAGCGGGACCGGGGGGGAGACCCAGTACTTC.

This clone was detected once. The rearrangement uses TRBV6-6 and TRBJ2-7, with TRBD2 matching over 7 bases. Germline loops: CDR1 MNHNY, CDR2 SVGAGI (reference sequence). Trimming at V came to 6 bases and at J to 6 bases, leaving 2 bases not matched to a gene. The CDR3 is made up of 11 amino acids. The CDR3 loop is CASSGGSEQYF. Written as DNA, the CDR3 is TGTGCCAGCAGCGGGGGGAGCGAGCAGTACTTC.

The V and J genes are TRBV4-2 and TRBJ2-5; D uncertain. Trimming took off 3 bases at V and 3 bases at J, with 26 bases between the two ends. The CDR3 loop spans 19 amino acids. Germline-derived CDR1 and CDR2 are LGHNA and YNFKEQ. The CDR3 region has the DNA TGTGCCAGCAGCCAGGGCCAGCCTACCCTAAACCTTGGAAAAGAGACCCAGTACTTC. Its translation: CASSQGQPTLNLGKETQYF.